This T cell receptor beta chain derives from a study of T cells after yellow fever vaccination. One entry per CDR3 protein, called by TCRdb with MiXCR from the 5' RACE reads. The sample records 300,000 to 450,000 distinct CDR3 sequences, around 6.5% being singletons. The V gene lost 1 base and the J gene lost 4 bases, with 13 bases spanning the gap. CDR1 and CDR2 from the germline V gene are SEHNR and FQNEAQ (reference sequence). The CDR3 runs to 15 residues. The chain combines TRBV7-9 with TRBJ2-5; possibly TRBD2 for D (6 bases). The sequenced sample was PBMCs, obtained 5 days after the yellow fever booster vaccination. This receptor was taken from a young man who received the YFV17D yellow fever vaccine. The CDR3 DNA sequence: TGTGCCAGCAGCTTAGGCTCGGGGGTTGGAGAGACCCAGTACTTC. Its translation is CASSLGSGVGETQYF.